A single sample gave rise to the 3 T cell receptor beta chains below, sequenced in a study of cytomegalovirus exposure and HLA in healthy donors. PCR was performed using 60 Vbeta and 13 Jbeta primers. Clones were sequenced by immunoSEQ multiplex PCR, and TCRdb holds only the in-frame ones, with some missing. The profile shows 200,000 to 250,000 clones, 80% to 90% of them singletons. Sample: PBMCs. Every receptor here comes from a girl aged 2 to 10 in good health and CMV-seronegative.

The rearrangement joins TRBV7-9 to TRBJ2-3; 8 nucleotides agree with TRBD2. J was trimmed by 0 bases and V by 4 bases; bases with no gene match: 3. This CDR3 comprises 15 residues. CDR1 SEHNR and CDR2 FQNEAQ come from the germline V gene (reference sequence). The chain's CDR3 is CASSSSGSSTDTQYF. The CDR3 DNA reads TGTGCCAGCAGCTCTAGCGGGTCTAGCACAGATACGCAGTATTTT. Full variable domain (remainder filled in from reference TRBV7-9 and TRBJ2-3): DTGVSQNPRHKITKRGQNVTFRCDPISEHNRLYWYRQTLGQGPEFLTYFQNEAQLEKSRLLSDRFSAERPKGSFSTLEIQRTEQGDSAMYLCASSSSGSSTDTQYFGPGTRLTVL.

V gene TRBV10-2 combines with J gene TRBJ1-1; maybe TRBD1 (5 bases). Trimming shortened V by 3 bases and J by 5 bases, and 13 bases separated the two germline ends. This CDR3 has 14 residues. In germline, CDR1 is WSHSY, CDR2 SAAADI. The CDR3 loop is CASSDGPGGTEAFF. For the CDR3, the DNA is TGCGCCAGCAGTGACGGGCCGGGGGGGACTGAAGCTTTCTTT.

The chain is built from TRBV27 and TRBJ2-7; tentatively, D is TRBD2 (6 bases). The V gene's germline CDR1 is MNHEY and CDR2 SMNVEV (reference sequence). The CDR3 has 16 residues. Between the trimmed V and J ends, which lost 2 bases and 2 bases, there was a span of 16 bases. For the CDR3, the DNA is TGTGCCAGCAGTTTAAGTTTGACTAGTGGTACCTACGAGCAGTACTTC. Residues: CASSLSLTSGTYEQYF.